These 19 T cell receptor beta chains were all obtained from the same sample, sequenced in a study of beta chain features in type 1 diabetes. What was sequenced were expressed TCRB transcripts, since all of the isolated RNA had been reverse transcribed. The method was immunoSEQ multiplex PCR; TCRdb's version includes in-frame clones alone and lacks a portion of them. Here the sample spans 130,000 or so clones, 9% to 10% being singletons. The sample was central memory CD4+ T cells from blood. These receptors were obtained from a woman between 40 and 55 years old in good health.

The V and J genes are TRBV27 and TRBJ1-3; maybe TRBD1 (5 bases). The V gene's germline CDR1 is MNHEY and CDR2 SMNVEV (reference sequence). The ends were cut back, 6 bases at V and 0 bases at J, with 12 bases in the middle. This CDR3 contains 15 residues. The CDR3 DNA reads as TGTGCCAGCAGCCCTTATGGGGCCTCTGGAAACACCATATATTTT. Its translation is CASSPYGASGNTIYF.

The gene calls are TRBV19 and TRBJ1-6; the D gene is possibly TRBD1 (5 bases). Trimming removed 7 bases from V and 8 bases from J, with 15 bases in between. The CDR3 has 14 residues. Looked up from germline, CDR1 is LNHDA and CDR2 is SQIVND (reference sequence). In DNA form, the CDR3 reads TGTGCCAGTAATCTACAGGCCTCGTATTCACCCCTCCACTTT. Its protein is CASNLQASYSPLHF.

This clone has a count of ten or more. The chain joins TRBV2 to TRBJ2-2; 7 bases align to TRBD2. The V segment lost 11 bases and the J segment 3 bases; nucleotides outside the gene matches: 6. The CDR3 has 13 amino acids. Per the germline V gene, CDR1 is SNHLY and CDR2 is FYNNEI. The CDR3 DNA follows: TGTGCCGGAGGGCGGGGGTACACCGGGGAGCTGTTTTTT. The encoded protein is CAGGRGYTGELFF.

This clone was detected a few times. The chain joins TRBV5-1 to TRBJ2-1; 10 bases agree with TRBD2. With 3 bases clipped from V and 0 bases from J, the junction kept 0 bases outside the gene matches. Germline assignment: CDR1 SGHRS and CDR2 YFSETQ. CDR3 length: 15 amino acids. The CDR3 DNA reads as TGCGCCAGCAGCTCTAGCGGGAGCTCCTACAATGAGCAGTTCTTC. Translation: CASSSSGSSYNEQFF. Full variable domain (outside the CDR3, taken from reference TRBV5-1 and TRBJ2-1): KAGVTQTPRYLIKTRGQQVTLSCSPISGHRSVSWYQQTPGQGLQFLFEYFSETQRNKGNFPGRFSGRQFSNSRSEMNVSTLELGDSALYLCASSSSGSSYNEQFFGPGTRLTVL.

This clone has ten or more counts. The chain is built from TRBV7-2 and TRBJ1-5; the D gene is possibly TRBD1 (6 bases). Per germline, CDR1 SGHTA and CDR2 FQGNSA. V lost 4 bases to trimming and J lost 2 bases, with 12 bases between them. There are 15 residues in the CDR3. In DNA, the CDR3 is TGTGCCAGCAGCTCCAGGGGTATGGGCAATCAGCCCCAGCATTTT. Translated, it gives CASSSRGMGNQPQHF.

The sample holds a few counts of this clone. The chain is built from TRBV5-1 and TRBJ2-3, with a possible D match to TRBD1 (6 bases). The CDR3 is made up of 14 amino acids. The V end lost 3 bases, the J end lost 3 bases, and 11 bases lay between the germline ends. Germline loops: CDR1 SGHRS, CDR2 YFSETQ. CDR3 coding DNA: TGCGCCAGCAGCTCCCAGGGGATGACAGATACGCAGTATTTT. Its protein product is CASSSQGMTDTQYF. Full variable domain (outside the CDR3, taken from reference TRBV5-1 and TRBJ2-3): KAGVTQTPRYLIKTRGQQVTLSCSPISGHRSVSWYQQTPGQGLQFLFEYFSETQRNKGNFPGRFSGRQFSNSRSEMNVSTLELGDSALYLCASSSQGMTDTQYFGPGTRLTVL.

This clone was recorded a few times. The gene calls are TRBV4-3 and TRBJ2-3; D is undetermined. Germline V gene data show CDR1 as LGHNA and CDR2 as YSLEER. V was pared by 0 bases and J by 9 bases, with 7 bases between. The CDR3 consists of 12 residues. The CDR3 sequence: CASSQDLNTQYF. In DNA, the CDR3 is TGCGCCAGCAGCCAAGATCTAAACACGCAGTATTTT.

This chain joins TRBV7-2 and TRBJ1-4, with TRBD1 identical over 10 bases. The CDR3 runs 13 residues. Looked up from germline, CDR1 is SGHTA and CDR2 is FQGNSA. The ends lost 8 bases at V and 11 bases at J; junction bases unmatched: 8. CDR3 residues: CASLRDRGEKLFF. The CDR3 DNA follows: TGTGCCAGCCTCCGGGACAGGGGAGAGAAACTGTTTTTT.

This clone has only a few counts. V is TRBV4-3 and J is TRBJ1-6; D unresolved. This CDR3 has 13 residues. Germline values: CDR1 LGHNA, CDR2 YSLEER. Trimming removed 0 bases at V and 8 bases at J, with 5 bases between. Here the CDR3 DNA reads TGCGCCAGCAGCCAAGATCTTTATTCACCCCTCCACTTT. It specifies CASSQDLYSPLHF.

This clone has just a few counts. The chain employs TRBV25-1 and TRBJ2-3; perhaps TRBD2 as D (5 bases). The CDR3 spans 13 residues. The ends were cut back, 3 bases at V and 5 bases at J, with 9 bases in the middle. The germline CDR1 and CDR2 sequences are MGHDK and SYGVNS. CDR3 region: CASSDGLLDTQYF. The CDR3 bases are TGTGCCAGCAGTGACGGACTGTTAGATACGCAGTATTTT.

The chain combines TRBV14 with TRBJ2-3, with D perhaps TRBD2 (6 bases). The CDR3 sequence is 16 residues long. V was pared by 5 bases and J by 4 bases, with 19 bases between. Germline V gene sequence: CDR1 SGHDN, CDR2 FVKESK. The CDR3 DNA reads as TGTGCCAGCAGCAACCGGGGGTATGGTTTCGCAGATACGCAGTATTTT. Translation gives CASSNRGYGFADTQYF.

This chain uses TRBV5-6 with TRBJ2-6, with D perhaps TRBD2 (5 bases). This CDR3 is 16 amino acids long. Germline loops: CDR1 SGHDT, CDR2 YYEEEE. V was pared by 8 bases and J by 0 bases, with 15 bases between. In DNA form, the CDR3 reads TGTGCCAGTGGAAGGAGGATTCACTCTGGGGCCAACGTCCTGACTTTC. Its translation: CASGRRIHSGANVLTF.

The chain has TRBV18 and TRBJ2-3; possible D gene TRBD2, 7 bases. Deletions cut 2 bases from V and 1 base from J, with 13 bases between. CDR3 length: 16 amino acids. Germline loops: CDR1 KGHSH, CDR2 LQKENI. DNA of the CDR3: TGTGCCAGCTCACCAAGAAGGGGGGGCGGCACAGATACGCAGTATTTT. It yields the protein CASSPRRGGGTDTQYF.

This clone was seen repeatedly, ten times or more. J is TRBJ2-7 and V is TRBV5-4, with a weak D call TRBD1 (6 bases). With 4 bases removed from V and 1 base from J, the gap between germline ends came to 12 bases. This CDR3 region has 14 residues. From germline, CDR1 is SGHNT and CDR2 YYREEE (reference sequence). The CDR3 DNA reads TGTGCCAGCAGCGTTCCCGGGACATCCTACGAGCAGTACTTC. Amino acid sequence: CASSVPGTSYEQYF. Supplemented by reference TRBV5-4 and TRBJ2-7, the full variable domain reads ETGVTQSPTHLIKTRGQQVTLRCSSQSGHNTVSWYQQALGQGPQFIFQYYREEENGRGNFPPRFSGLQFPNYSSELNVNALELDDSALYLCASSVPGTSYEQYFGPGTRLTVT.

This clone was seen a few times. The CDR3 sequence is CATSTETRGRGANVLTF. The CDR3 DNA is TGTGCCACCAGCACCGAGACGCGGGGCCGTGGGGCCAACGTCCTGACTTTC. This chain joins TRBV15 and TRBJ2-6; maybe TRBD2 (6 bases). The CDR3 is 17 amino acids. Trimming pared 4 bases from V and 3 bases from J, leaving 16 bases between. Germline loops: CDR1 LNHNV, CDR2 YYDKDF (reference sequence). The entire variable domain, with the rest obtained from reference TRBV15 and TRBJ2-6, is as follows: DAMVIQNPRYQVTQFGKPVTLSCSQTLNHNVMYWYQQKSSQAPKLLFHYYDKDFNNEADTPDNFQSRRPNTSFCFLDIRSPGLGDTAMYLCATSTETRGRGANVLTFGAGSRLTVL.

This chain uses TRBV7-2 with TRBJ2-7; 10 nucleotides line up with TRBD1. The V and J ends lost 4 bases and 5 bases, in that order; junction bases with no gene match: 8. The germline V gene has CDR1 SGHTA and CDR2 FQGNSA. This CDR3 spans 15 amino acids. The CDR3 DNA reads TGTGCCAGCAGCTCACGGGGCGGGACAGGGGACGAGCAGTACTTC. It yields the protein CASSSRGGTGDEQYF.

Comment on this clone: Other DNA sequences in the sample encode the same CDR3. CDR3 protein: CASSPGQKETQYF. The CDR3 DNA reads TGTGCCAGCAGCCCAGGACAAAAAGAGACCCAGTACTTC. The chain has TRBV7-6 and TRBJ2-5, with D tentatively TRBD1 (5 bases). Germline CDR1 is SGHVS and CDR2 is FNYEAQ. This CDR3 region has 13 residues. V gave up 5 bases and J gave up 3 bases, with 10 bases separating them.

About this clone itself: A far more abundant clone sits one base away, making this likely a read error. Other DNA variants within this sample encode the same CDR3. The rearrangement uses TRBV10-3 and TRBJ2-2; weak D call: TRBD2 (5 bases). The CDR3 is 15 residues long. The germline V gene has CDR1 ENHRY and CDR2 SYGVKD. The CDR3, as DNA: TGCGCCAGCAGGCCCACGGGGTTGGACACCGGGGAGCTGTTTTTT. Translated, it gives CASRPTGLDTGELFF.

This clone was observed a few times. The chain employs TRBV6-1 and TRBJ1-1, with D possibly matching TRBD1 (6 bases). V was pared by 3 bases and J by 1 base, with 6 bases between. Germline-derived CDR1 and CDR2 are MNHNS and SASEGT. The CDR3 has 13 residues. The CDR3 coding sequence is TGTGCCAGCAGTGAGGACAGGAACACTGAAGCTTTCTTT. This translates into CASSEDRNTEAFF.